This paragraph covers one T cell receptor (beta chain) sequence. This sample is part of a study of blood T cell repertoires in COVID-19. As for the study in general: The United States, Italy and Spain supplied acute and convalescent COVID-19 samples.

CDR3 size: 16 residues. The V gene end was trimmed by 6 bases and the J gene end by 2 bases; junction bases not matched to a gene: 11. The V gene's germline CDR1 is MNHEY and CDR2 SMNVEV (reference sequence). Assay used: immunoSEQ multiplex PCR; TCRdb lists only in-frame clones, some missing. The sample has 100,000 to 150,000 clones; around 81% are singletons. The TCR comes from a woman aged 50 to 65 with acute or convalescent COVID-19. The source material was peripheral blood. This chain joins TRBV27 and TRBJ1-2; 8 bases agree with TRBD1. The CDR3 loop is CASSPRPGQANYGYTF. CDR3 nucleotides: TGTGCCAGCAGCCCCAGGCCGGGACAGGCAAACTATGGCTACACCTTC.